This TCR beta chain stems from a study of cytomegalovirus exposure and HLA in healthy donors. Germline assignment: CDR1 MNHNY and CDR2 SVGAGI (reference sequence). The junction had 4 bases not matched to a gene; V was cut back by 8 bases and J by 3 bases. This CDR3 comprises 14 residues. Primers for the PCR totalled 60 Vbeta and 13 Jbeta. Data came from immunoSEQ multiplex PCR; TCRdb stores just in-frame clones and leaves some out. The table records 80,000 or so clones, roughly 69% of them present only once. The clonotype was recovered from a woman aged 45-65 years in good health and CMV-seropositive. The sequencing input was PBMCs. The chain combines TRBV6-6 with TRBJ2-7; TRBD2 agrees at 13 bases. The CDR3 reads CASGGTSGDYEQYF. In nucleotides, the CDR3 is TGTGCCAGCGGAGGGACTAGCGGGGACTACGAGCAGTACTTC.